The 15 T cell receptor beta chains listed next were all sequenced from one sample in a study of shared clonotypes between healthy human individuals. The table came from immunoSEQ multiplex PCR; TCRdb's copy has only in-frame clones and leaves some out. The sample records a few million clones, 85% to 95% being singletons. The specimen sequenced was naive CD4+ T cells sorted from blood. The sample's subset: CD45RA+ positively selected. The origin of the receptors is a man between 18 and 35 years old in good health.

The chain couples TRBV10-2 to TRBJ1-1; TRBD1 agrees at 9 bases. This CDR3 is built from 15 residues. Per the germline V gene, CDR1 is WSHSY and CDR2 is SAAADI. V was pared by 7 bases and J by 3 bases, with 9 bases of the junction left unmatched. CDR3 loop: CASKPGTGWDTEAFF. CDR3 DNA: TGCGCCAGCAAACCCGGGACAGGGTGGGACACTGAAGCTTTCTTT.

The chain joins TRBV7-9 to TRBJ2-7; D ambiguous. With 5 bases removed from V and 7 bases from J, the gap between germline ends came to 12 bases. The CDR3 runs 12 residues. Germline loops: CDR1 SEHNR, CDR2 FQNEAQ (reference sequence). The CDR3 coding sequence is TGTGCCAGCAGCGTAACCTCTGGGGAGCAGTACTTC. It translates to CASSVTSGEQYF.

The chain couples TRBV15 to TRBJ1-5; 9 bases agree with TRBD1. Looked up from germline, CDR1 is LNHNV and CDR2 is YYDKDF (reference sequence). This CDR3 region has 16 residues. With 5 bases clipped from V and 6 bases from J, the junction kept 11 bases outside the gene matches. The DNA for the CDR3 is TGTGCCACCAGCTCCGGGACAGGGAAGAGGGTTCAGCCCCAGCATTTT. Translated: CATSSGTGKRVQPQHF.

Comment on this clone: Other DNA sequences within the sample encode an identical CDR3. The V gene is TRBV28, the J gene TRBJ1-2; TRBD1 matches 8 bases. Trimming removed 4 bases from V and 4 bases from J; junction bases left unmatched: 2. This CDR3 has 13 residues. Germline loops: CDR1 MDHEN, CDR2 SYDVKM. CDR3 DNA sequence: TGTGCCAGCAGTTCAGGGGGCGGCTATGGCTACACCTTC. Its translation: CASSSGGGYGYTF.

This clone was observed a few times. The V call is TRBV28, the J call TRBJ1-4; D gene uncertain. The CDR3 covers 14 residues. Germline CDR1 MDHEN, CDR2 SYDVKM. Deletions cut 5 bases from V and 7 bases from J, with 14 bases between. The CDR3 sequence: CASSGGQLGEKLFF. In DNA form, the CDR3 reads TGTGCCAGCAGTGGAGGGCAACTGGGTGAAAAACTGTTTTTT.

The rearrangement uses TRBV7-2 and TRBJ1-1; D gene ambiguous. V lost 2 bases and J lost 1, with 8 bases in between. The CDR3 covers 14 residues. Germline CDR1 SGHTA, CDR2 FQGNSA. The CDR3 DNA is TGTGCCAGCAGCTTAAGGGTCCCGAACACTGAAGCTTTCTTT. Translating it yields CASSLRVPNTEAFF.

The chain carries TRBV2 and TRBJ1-4; a weak D match, TRBD1 (6 bases). Germline CDR1 reads SNHLY; CDR2 reads FYNNEI. Between the trimmed V and J ends, which lost 2 bases and 6 bases, there was a span of 10 bases. This CDR3 is 14 amino acids long. The CDR3 DNA reads TGTGCCAGCAGTGAACAGGGGTTGGATGAAAAACTGTTTTTT. The encoded protein is CASSEQGLDEKLFF.

The chain carries TRBV9 and TRBJ2-5; TRBD2 agrees at 7 bases. V was pared by 2 bases and J by 4 bases, with 8 bases of the junction left unmatched. The CDR3 is made up of 15 amino acids. CDR1 and CDR2 (germline): SGDLS, YYNGEE. CDR3 in amino acids: CASSVGLAVGETQYF. CDR3 in DNA: TGTGCCAGCAGCGTGGGCCTAGCGGTCGGAGAGACCCAGTACTTC.

The rearrangement joins TRBV29-1 to TRBJ2-5; tentative D call: TRBD1 (6 bases). The ends were cut back, 6 bases at V and 1 base at J, with 12 bases in the middle. The CDR3 totals 13 residues. Germline V gives CDR1 SQVTM, CDR2 ANQGSEA. The CDR3 region has the DNA TGCAGCGTCCGGGACACACGCCAAGAGACCCAGTACTTC. Encoded protein: CSVRDTRQETQYF.

This chain joins TRBV19 and TRBJ2-7; D not certain. Germline V CDR1 and CDR2: LNHDA, SQIVND (reference sequence). Trimming removed 3 bases at V and 0 bases at J, with 6 bases between. This CDR3 spans 13 amino acids. The CDR3 DNA follows: TGTGCCAGTAGTATCCATGGCTCCTACGAGCAGTACTTC. Protein product: CASSIHGSYEQYF.

The chain employs TRBV10-1 and TRBJ2-1; TRBD2 matches at 8 bases. Germline V lookup: CDR1 WNHNN, CDR2 SYGVQD (reference sequence). The CDR3 is made up of 15 amino acids. V was clipped by 2 bases and J by 4 bases; unmatched bases: 4. CDR3 sequence: CASSEVASGYNEQFF. In nucleotides, the CDR3 is TGCGCCAGCAGTGAGGTGGCTAGCGGGTACAATGAGCAGTTCTTC.

The chain carries TRBV7-2 and TRBJ2-1; 13 bases map to TRBD2. Germline CDR1 and CDR2: SGHTA and FQGNSA. V dropped 5 bases and J dropped 3; count of bases not matched to a gene: 10. The length of the CDR3 is 18 residues. This chain's CDR3 is CASSLRTSGGKVYNEQFF. CDR3 DNA: TGTGCCAGCAGCCTGAGGACTAGCGGGGGAAAGGTCTACAATGAGCAGTTCTTC.

On this clone itself: The sample contains more than one DNA sequence encoding this CDR3. The CDR3, as DNA: TGTGCCAGCAGCGCATACTACGAGCAGTACTTC. As protein: CASSAYYEQYF. The chain carries TRBV11-2 and TRBJ2-7; D gene uncertain. Looked up from germline, CDR1 is SGHAT and CDR2 is FQNNGV. The V end was cut by 5 bases, the J end by 3 bases, with 5 bases between. The CDR3 has 11 residues.

The chain links TRBV6-6 to TRBJ2-7, with 11 bases fitting TRBD2. The CDR3 is made up of 14 amino acids. Losses at the gene ends were 7 bases for V and 5 bases for J; bases not matched to a gene: 7. In germline, CDR1 is MNHNY, CDR2 SVGAGI (reference sequence). This CDR3 is CASTRLAGINEQYF. CDR3 coding DNA: TGTGCCAGCACTCGACTAGCGGGAATCAACGAGCAGTACTTC.

This rearrangement joins TRBV9 to TRBJ2-3; TRBD1 aligns across 9 bases. V shed 3 bases, J shed 6 bases, and the junction held 5 bases outside the gene matches. The CDR3 spans 14 residues. Per germline, CDR1 SGDLS and CDR2 YYNGEE. As DNA, the CDR3 is TGTGCCAGCAGCGCCCGAGGGACAGGGGATACGCAGTATTTT. It codes for CASSARGTGDTQYF.